This T cell receptor beta chain comes out of a study of T-cell memory formation after mild COVID-19. This clonotype was counted between two and nine times. TCRdb ran MiXCR on the 5' RACE reads and lists one entry per CDR3 protein. The sample holds roughly 310,000 distinct CDR3 sequences, around 15% seen once. CDR1 and CDR2 from the germline V gene are LGHNT and FRNRAP. Trimming pared 7 bases from V and 4 bases from J, leaving 12 bases between. The CDR3 extends over 13 amino acids. The receptor comes from a man between 18 and 29 years old who had mild COVID-19 (a few samples of this study predate the infection). Cell type and time point are not known. Material for sequencing was PBMCs or a T cell subset sorted from them (not recorded which). This chain connects TRBV12-5 to TRBJ2-3; D is uncertain. The CDR3 sequence is CASATPPSDTQYF. For the CDR3, the DNA is TGTGCTAGTGCCACCCCCCCATCAGATACGCAGTATTTT.